A selection of T cell receptor beta chains follows, all from one sample in a study of beta chain features in type 1 diabetes. Method: immunoSEQ multiplex PCR; TCRdb's copy keeps in-frame clones and lacks some. The repertoire has roughly 400,000 clones, about 10% of them found once; the top ten carry about 0.63%. Sample: central memory CD4+ T cells from blood. Receptors originate from a young man with type 1 diabetes. Both conserved end residues are trimmed from each CDR3. The order of the fields is V gene, clone size, J gene, CDR3 protein. Size is stated for part of the rows, as once, few or many counts, or as a class when the clone is expanded.

v_call: TRBV9; clone_size: few; j_call: TRBJ2-2; cdr3_aa: ASSVEGANTGELF
v_call: TRBV7-2; clone_size: .; j_call: TRBJ2-7; cdr3_aa: ASSPSRTGGYEQY
v_call: TRBV5-1; clone_size: .; j_call: TRBJ2-3; cdr3_aa: ASRFRQNPDTQY
v_call: TRBV7-6; clone_size: few; j_call: TRBJ2-1; cdr3_aa: ASSLVRGVAEQF
v_call: TRBV10-3; clone_size: few; j_call: TRBJ2-7; cdr3_aa: ASRPGLAGNEQY
v_call: TRBV2; clone_size: .; j_call: TRBJ2-3; cdr3_aa: ASRFITSSDTQY
v_call: TRBV19; clone_size: .; j_call: TRBJ2-7; cdr3_aa: ASSISATSSYEQY
v_call: TRBV30; clone_size: .; j_call: TRBJ2-6; cdr3_aa: AWSQQGSGANVLT
v_call: TRBV13; clone_size: few; j_call: TRBJ1-2; cdr3_aa: ASSLRQANYGYT
v_call: TRBV28; clone_size: .; j_call: TRBJ1-2; cdr3_aa: ASSLKGYGYT
v_call: TRBV2; clone_size: few; j_call: TRBJ2-7; cdr3_aa: ASREGTSGADEQY
v_call: TRBV5-1; clone_size: few; j_call: TRBJ2-1; cdr3_aa: ASSLRGGSGGEQF
v_call: TRBV7-9; clone_size: many; j_call: TRBJ1-3; cdr3_aa: ASSLNGISGNTIY
v_call: TRBV6-1; clone_size: few; j_call: TRBJ2-7; cdr3_aa: ASYPGLAKNEQY
v_call: TRBV6-5; clone_size: .; j_call: TRBJ1-2; cdr3_aa: ASSSRDREGYT
v_call: TRBV6-6; clone_size: .; j_call: TRBJ2-5; cdr3_aa: ASSPGLAGETQY
v_call: TRBV5-4; clone_size: many; j_call: TRBJ1-3; cdr3_aa: ASSLGQLSSGNTIY
v_call: TRBV28; clone_size: .; j_call: TRBJ2-5; cdr3_aa: ASFSRGYQETQY
v_call: TRBV5-1; clone_size: few; j_call: TRBJ1-1; cdr3_aa: ASSAGLLDEAF
v_call: TRBV5-1; clone_size: .; j_call: TRBJ2-1; cdr3_aa: ASSSGLDFNNEQF
v_call: TRBV28; clone_size: .; j_call: TRBJ2-1; cdr3_aa: ASSLNVGEQF
v_call: TRBV27; clone_size: .; j_call: TRBJ1-5; cdr3_aa: ASRGGVNQPQH
v_call: TRBV5-1; clone_size: few; j_call: TRBJ2-1; cdr3_aa: ASSPMAGSPNEQF
v_call: TRBV5-1; clone_size: .; j_call: TRBJ1-3; cdr3_aa: ASSLGQGTGNTIY
v_call: TRBV9; clone_size: few; j_call: TRBJ2-1; cdr3_aa: ASSVASWGEQF
v_call: TRBV4-3; clone_size: few; j_call: TRBJ2-7; cdr3_aa: ASSFQAWGHYEQY
v_call: TRBV7-8; clone_size: few; j_call: TRBJ2-7; cdr3_aa: ASSTRDRGREQY
v_call: TRBV11-2; clone_size: few; j_call: TRBJ1-2; cdr3_aa: ASSPGQNIYGYT
v_call: TRBV19; clone_size: few; j_call: TRBJ2-3; cdr3_aa: ASSIPTDTQY
v_call: TRBV29-1; clone_size: few; j_call: TRBJ2-5; cdr3_aa: IASRQGQETQY
v_call: TRBV4-2; clone_size: .; j_call: TRBJ1-2; cdr3_aa: ASSPGQGASSHGYT
v_call: TRBV19; clone_size: .; j_call: TRBJ1-5; cdr3_aa: ASSGTEGSWSQPQH
v_call: TRBV5-1; clone_size: .; j_call: TRBJ1-4; cdr3_aa: ASSLDPGEKLF
v_call: TRBV5-4; clone_size: .; j_call: TRBJ2-5; cdr3_aa: ASSLGTGEQTQY
v_call: TRBV28; clone_size: many; j_call: TRBJ1-4; cdr3_aa: ASSTFWEGPTNEKLF
v_call: TRBV7-2; clone_size: .; j_call: TRBJ2-7; cdr3_aa: ASSLDRGDEQY
v_call: TRBV4-1; clone_size: .; j_call: TRBJ2-5; cdr3_aa: ASSLLAGVGDRETQY
v_call: TRBV7-2; clone_size: few; j_call: TRBJ1-5; cdr3_aa: ASSLSGDSNQPQH
v_call: TRBV7-2; clone_size: many; j_call: TRBJ2-6; cdr3_aa: ASSLEGTGANVLT
v_call: TRBV5-6; clone_size: .; j_call: TRBJ2-1; cdr3_aa: ASRKGGTSGSTGQF
v_call: TRBV27; clone_size: few; j_call: TRBJ2-7; cdr3_aa: ASSFQGPTEQY
v_call: TRBV7-3; clone_size: few; j_call: TRBJ1-6; cdr3_aa: ASSLGATSGSPLH
v_call: TRBV2; clone_size: few; j_call: TRBJ1-4; cdr3_aa: ASSENGQNEKLF
v_call: TRBV4-1; clone_size: .; j_call: TRBJ1-4; cdr3_aa: ASSQDGRGQEKLF
v_call: TRBV11-2; clone_size: few; j_call: TRBJ2-1; cdr3_aa: ASSSTGVTEQF
v_call: TRBV23-1; clone_size: many; j_call: TRBJ2-1; cdr3_aa: ASRRDEQF
v_call: TRBV4-1; clone_size: .; j_call: TRBJ2-7; cdr3_aa: ASSLPGASGVQVQY
v_call: TRBV4-2; clone_size: .; j_call: TRBJ2-3; cdr3_aa: ASSQAGLDTQY
v_call: TRBV11-3; clone_size: few; j_call: TRBJ2-3; cdr3_aa: ASSLAGGLGDTQY
v_call: TRBV7-2; clone_size: few; j_call: TRBJ2-7; cdr3_aa: ASSLAGSGGYEQY
v_call: TRBV6-6; clone_size: .; j_call: TRBJ2-7; cdr3_aa: ASRRSSGGLYEQY
v_call: TRBV2; clone_size: few; j_call: TRBJ2-5; cdr3_aa: ASRDGDEETQY
v_call: TRBV15; clone_size: .; j_call: TRBJ1-4; cdr3_aa: ATSRDLLATNEKLF
v_call: TRBV7-3; clone_size: few; j_call: TRBJ2-3; cdr3_aa: ASSAYYSSTQY